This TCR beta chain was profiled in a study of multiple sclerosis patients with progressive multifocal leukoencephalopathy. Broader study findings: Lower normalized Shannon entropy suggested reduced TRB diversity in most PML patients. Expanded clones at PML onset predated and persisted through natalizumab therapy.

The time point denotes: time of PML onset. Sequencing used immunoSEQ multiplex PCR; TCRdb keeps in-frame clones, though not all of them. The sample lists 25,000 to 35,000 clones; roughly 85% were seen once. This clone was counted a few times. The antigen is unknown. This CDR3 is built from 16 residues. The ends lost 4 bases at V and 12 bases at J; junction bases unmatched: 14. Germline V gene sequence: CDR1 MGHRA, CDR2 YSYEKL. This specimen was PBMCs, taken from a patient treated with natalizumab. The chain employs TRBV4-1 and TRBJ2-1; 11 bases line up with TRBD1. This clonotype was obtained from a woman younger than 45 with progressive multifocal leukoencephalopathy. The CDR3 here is CASSPLGQGAITGQFF. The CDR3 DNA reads TGCGCCAGCAGCCCACTCGGACAGGGGGCAATAACCGGGCAGTTCTTC.